This record concerns one T cell receptor (beta chain) sequence. This entry is derived from a study of control samples from healthy donors and cancer patients. Repertoires were generated with immunoSEQ multiplex PCR, while TCRdb's copy carries only in-frame clones and drops some. The sample records roughly 50,000 clones, approximately 94% being singletons. In germline, CDR1 is LGHDT, CDR2 YNNKEL (reference sequence). The length of the CDR3 is 14 residues. Trimming removed 5 bases from V and 0 bases from J, with 10 bases in between. This clonotype was sampled from a man aged 25 to 45 in good health. This rearrangement joins TRBV3-1 (or the pseudogene TRBV3-2) to TRBJ1-2; tentatively, D is TRBD1 (5 bases). The specimen was blood. CDR3 DNA sequence: TGTGCCAGCAGCTTCCAGGGAGCTAACTATGGCTACACCTTC. Its translation is CASSFQGANYGYTF.